One and the same sample provided the 10 T cell receptor beta chains below, sequenced in a study of blood T cells in healthy people across ages. Together with a sample-barcoded 5' primer, a J-beta primer mix was included in a second PCR lasting roughly 6 to 12 cycles. TCRdb fed the 5' RACE reads into MiXCR, producing one record per CDR3 protein. The data show about 1.5 million distinct CDR3 sequences, less than 45% seen once. The sample was blood. These receptors all come from a young woman in good health.

V is TRBV5-1 and J is TRBJ2-1, with TRBD2 matching 9 bases. Losses at the gene ends were 0 bases for V and 3 bases for J; bases not matched to a gene: 4. The CDR3 runs 16 residues. Germline V gene lookup returns CDR1 SGHRS and CDR2 YFSETQ. This CDR3 is CASSLGASGIYNEQFF. The CDR3 DNA is TGCGCCAGCAGCTTGGGAGCTAGCGGGATCTACAATGAGCAGTTCTTC. Full variable domain (rest looked up from reference TRBV5-1 and TRBJ2-1): KAGVTQTPRYLIKTRGQQVTLSCSPISGHRSVSWYQQTPGQGLQFLFEYFSETQRNKGNFPGRFSGRQFSNSRSEMNVSTLELGDSALYLCASSLGASGIYNEQFFGPGTRLTVL.

The CDR3 DNA sequence: TGCGCCAGCAGCTTGGAAACGGGAAATTCACCCCTCCACTTT. Residues: CASSLETGNSPLHF. V and J are TRBV5-1 and TRBJ1-6; D is unclear. The V and J ends lost 0 bases and 7 bases respectively, with 8 bases between them. CDR1 is SGHRS and CDR2 is YFSETQ in the germline V gene. There are 14 residues in the CDR3.

As regards this clonotype: The junction departs from germline at one end; a sequencing error may be responsible. V usage is TRBV9 and J usage is TRBJ2-1; 7 nucleotides line up with TRBD2. The germline CDR1 and CDR2 sequences are SGDLS and YYNGEE. This CDR3 has 16 amino acids. CDR3 loop: CASSVVGRAGYNEQFF. As DNA, the CDR3 is TGTGCCAGCAGTGTAGTTGGACGAGCGGGATACAATGAGCAGTTCTTC.

Note on this clonotype: A much more abundant neighbour one base away suggests this may be a read error. V usage is TRBV4-1 and J usage is TRBJ2-7, with D tentatively TRBD1 (5 bases). The CDR3 runs 18 residues. Germline-derived CDR1 and CDR2 are MGHRA and YSYEKL. CDR3 nucleotides: TGCGCCGGCAGCCAAGAAGTAGTGACACAAAAGGGGTCCTACGAGCAGTACTTC. It translates to CAGSQEVVTQKGSYEQYF.

The chain combines TRBV4-1 with TRBJ2-2; possibly TRBD2 for D (6 bases). The CDR3 spans 16 residues. Deletions cut 0 bases from V and 0 bases from J, with 8 bases between. Germline V gene sequence: CDR1 MGHRA, CDR2 YSYEKL. The CDR3 DNA reads as TGCGCCAGCAGCCAAGAGGAGGGGCCGAACACCGGGGAGCTGTTTTTT. Its translation: CASSQEEGPNTGELFF.

The V gene is TRBV27, the J gene TRBJ2-1; a possible D gene is TRBD2 (5 bases). V dropped 3 bases and J dropped 6 bases, with 9 bases sitting between them. The CDR3 contains 13 residues. Germline lookup yields CDR1 MNHEY and CDR2 SMNVEV (reference sequence). CDR3 nucleotide sequence: TGTGCCAGCAGTTTTGGGAGTTCCAATGAGCAGTTCTTC. It codes for CASSFGSSNEQFF.

V and J are TRBV30 and TRBJ2-7; TRBD1 matches 7 bases. CDR3 length: 12 residues. Germline-derived CDR1 and CDR2 are GTSNPN and SVGIG (reference sequence). The junction had 5 bases not matched to a gene; V was cut back by 5 bases and J by 4 bases. CDR3 sequence: CAWGPQGYEQYF. As DNA, the CDR3 is TGTGCCTGGGGACCACAGGGGTACGAGCAGTACTTC.

V and J are TRBV7-2 and TRBJ2-1, with TRBD2 matching over 7 bases. The germline CDR1 and CDR2 sequences are SGHTA and FQGNSA. The CDR3 contains 15 residues. Trimming took 1 base from V and 9 from J; bases not matched to a gene: 9. As DNA, the CDR3 is TGTGCCAGCAGCTTAGAGTTCGGGAGGACCCGTGAGCAGTTCTTC. This gives the protein CASSLEFGRTREQFF.

CDR3 loop: CASSSGLPDTQYF. In DNA form, the CDR3 reads TGTGCCAGCAGCTCGGGACTCCCAGATACGCAGTATTTT. The chain couples TRBV7-8 to TRBJ2-3; D is perhaps TRBD2 (6 bases). Germline V gives CDR1 SGHVS, CDR2 FQNEAQ. This CDR3 has 13 residues. Trimming stripped 4 bases from V and 4 bases from J, with 9 bases between.

The chain carries TRBV7-2 and TRBJ2-5; 12 bases match TRBD1. The germline gives CDR1 SGHTA, CDR2 FQGNSA. The CDR3 has 16 amino acids. V was clipped by 8 bases and J by 5 bases; unmatched bases: 12. CDR3 in amino acids: CASATSGTGGGETQYF. The CDR3 nucleotides read TGTGCCAGCGCAACCTCCGGGACAGGGGGCGGCGAGACCCAGTACTTC.